This TCR beta chain originates from a study of kidney transplant recipient with SARS-CoV-2 infection. In this sample, this clonotype turned up many times. The V gene's germline CDR1 is MNHNY and CDR2 SVGAGI (reference sequence). Deletions cut 6 bases from V and 0 bases from J, with 9 bases between. CDR3 size: 14 residues. TCRdb used MiXCR to reprocess the reads, holding one entry per CDR3 protein. This table has some 220,000 distinct CDR3 sequences, more than 25% appearing once. The rearrangement joins TRBV6-6 to TRBJ1-3, with D possibly matching TRBD1 (5 bases). The material was a blood sample, obtained at baseline and on day 111 from a kidney transplant recipient. The TCR sequence derives from a male patient in his 30s who had COVID-19 and was a kidney transplant recipient. Some T cells may be supplied by the graft donor. CDR3 region: CASRKGNSGNTIYF. In DNA, the CDR3 is TGTGCCAGCAGGAAGGGGAACTCTGGAAACACCATATATTTT.